This T cell receptor beta chain was found in a study of OX40 agonist ivuxolimab in advanced cancers. Overall study context: Patient treatment consisted of intravenous ivuxolimab administration every 2 weeks at 0.01 to 10 mg/kg. Subjects had a mean age of roughly 60 years, with a range of roughly 20 to 79; almost 85% were male. Study conclusions and caveats: Expanded clones tended on average to be more numerous among CD8+ T cells than CD4+. At doses 0.1 to 3.0 mg/kg, CD4+ and CD8+ clones expanded.

TCRdb's table, derived via immunoSEQ multiplex PCR, lists solely in-frame clones and lacks some. The sample holds about 52,000 clones, over 70% seen once. The CDR3 has 13 amino acids. With 5 bases removed from V and 4 bases from J, the gap between germline ends came to 9 bases. Germline assignment: CDR1 SGHVS and CDR2 FQNEAQ. As regards this clone: Antigen: not known.

The source of this sequence is an adult with an advanced solid tumor such as melanoma, head and neck, liver or kidney cancer. The V and J genes are TRBV7-8 and TRBJ1-5; D remains ambiguous. Sequenced material: CD4+ or CD8+ T cells sorted from blood, taken in a trial of the OX40 agonist ivuxolimab. CDR3 sequence: CASSLRRNQPQHF. CDR3 DNA sequence: TGTGCCAGCAGCCTGCGGAGGAATCAGCCCCAGCATTTT.